Shown below are 9 T cell receptor beta chains from a single sample sequenced in a study of neurological immune-mediated disorders. TCRdb used MiXCR to reprocess the 5' RACE reads, holding one entry per CDR3 protein. Here the sample spans about 55,000 distinct CDR3 sequences, 3% to 4.5% being singletons. The sample consisted of PBMCs. These receptors came from a man younger than 45 with multiple sclerosis.

This clonotype was counted at least ten times. The chain carries TRBV29-1 and TRBJ1-2; D not certain. Germline V gene lookup returns CDR1 SQVTM and CDR2 ANQGSEA. Trimming cost V 2 bases and J 0 bases, with 7 bases left between them. This CDR3 has 13 amino acids. CDR3 amino acids: CSVETATNYGYTF. In DNA form, the CDR3 reads TGCAGCGTTGAAACAGCGACTAACTATGGCTACACCTTC.

This clonotype appeared many times. The chain couples TRBV5-8 to TRBJ2-5; the D is unclear. The CDR3 runs 12 residues. V lost 0 bases and J 9 bases, leaving 9 bases between the germline ends. The germline gives CDR1 SGHTS, CDR2 YDEGEE. CDR3 sequence (DNA): TGTGCCAGCAGCTTGGACTCAGAATCCCAGTACTTC. Protein product: CASSLDSESQYF. Using reference TRBV5-8 and TRBJ2-5 for the parts outside the CDR3, the full variable domain is EAGVTQSPTHLIKTRGQQATLRCSPISGHTSVYWYQQALGLGLQFLLWYDEGEERNRGNFPPRFSGRQFPNYSSELNVNALELEDSALYLCASSLDSESQYFGPGTRLLVL.

The chain joins TRBV25-1 to TRBJ2-2; D remains ambiguous. The CDR3 consists of 15 residues. Germline V lookup: CDR1 MGHDK, CDR2 SYGVNS. The V end lost 2 bases, the J end lost 3 bases, and 10 bases lay between the germline ends. The CDR3 DNA follows: TGTGCCAGCAGTGAAATGGGCGGCTACACCGGGGAGCTGTTTTTT. Translating it yields CASSEMGGYTGELFF. The full variable domain, rest sourced from reference TRBV25-1 and TRBJ2-2, is EADIYQTPRYLVIGTGKKITLECSQTMGHDKMYWYQQDPGMELHLIHYSYGVNSTEKGDLSSESTVSRIRTEHFPLTLESARPSHTSQYLCASSEMGGYTGELFFGEGSRLTVL.

This clonotype occurred many times. CDR3 residues: CASSLSVSSNEQYF. In nucleotides, the CDR3 is TGCGCCAGCAGCTTGAGTGTCAGCTCGAACGAGCAGTACTTC. This chain joins TRBV5-1 and TRBJ2-7; D is unresolved. CDR1 is SGHRS, CDR2 YFSETQ, per germline. Deletions cut 1 base from V and 5 bases from J, with 13 bases between. The CDR3 contains 14 residues.

This clonotype was seen at least ten times. The chain combines TRBV20-1 with TRBJ2-7; 7 bases map to TRBD2. CDR3 size: 13 residues. The J segment lost 6 bases and the V segment lost 2 bases, leaving 7 bases of the junction unmatched. CDR1 DFQATT and CDR2 SNEGSKA come from the germline V gene (reference sequence). This chain's CDR3 is CSARKRDSVEQYF. The DNA for the CDR3 is TGCAGTGCTAGAAAGCGGGACTCAGTCGAGCAGTACTTC.

Ten or more counts support this clonotype. J is TRBJ1-3 and V is TRBV20-1; D might be TRBD1 (5 bases). The ends were cut back, 0 bases at V and 4 bases at J, with 13 bases in the middle. Looked up from germline, CDR1 is DFQATT and CDR2 is SNEGSKA (reference sequence). The CDR3 is made up of 15 amino acids. In DNA, the CDR3 is TGCAGTGCTAGAGATCCACAAGGGACCGGAAACACCATATATTTT. It encodes CSARDPQGTGNTIYF.

This clonotype was picked up a small number of times. The rearrangement uses TRBV20-1 and TRBJ1-2, with a possible D match to TRBD1 (6 bases). Trimming took 3 bases from V and 5 from J, leaving 16 bases between them. CDR1 DFQATT and CDR2 SNEGSKA come from the germline V gene (reference sequence). The CDR3 extends over 14 amino acids. The DNA of the CDR3 is TGCAGTGCTAGTGAAAGGGGGGGCCGGTATGGCTACACCTTC. Protein: CSASERGGRYGYTF.

This clonotype was seen a few times. The chain recombines TRBV20-1 with TRBJ2-5, with D unresolved. CDR1 and CDR2 from the germline V gene are DFQATT and SNEGSKA (reference sequence). The V gene lost 0 bases and the J gene lost 3 bases, with 20 bases spanning the gap. This CDR3 spans 17 amino acids. The CDR3 sequence: CSARDFTQNRAEETQYF. The DNA for the CDR3 is TGCAGTGCTAGAGATTTTACACAGAACCGGGCAGAAGAGACCCAGTACTTC.

This sequence joins TRBV5-6 and TRBJ2-2; D gene unclear. This CDR3 spans 13 amino acids. Germline V gene lookup returns CDR1 SGHDT and CDR2 YYEEEE. V dropped 9 bases and J dropped 0 bases, with 9 bases sitting between them. This CDR3 reads CATSDPNTGELFF. In DNA form, the CDR3 reads TGTGCCACCAGTGACCCGAACACCGGGGAGCTGTTTTTT.